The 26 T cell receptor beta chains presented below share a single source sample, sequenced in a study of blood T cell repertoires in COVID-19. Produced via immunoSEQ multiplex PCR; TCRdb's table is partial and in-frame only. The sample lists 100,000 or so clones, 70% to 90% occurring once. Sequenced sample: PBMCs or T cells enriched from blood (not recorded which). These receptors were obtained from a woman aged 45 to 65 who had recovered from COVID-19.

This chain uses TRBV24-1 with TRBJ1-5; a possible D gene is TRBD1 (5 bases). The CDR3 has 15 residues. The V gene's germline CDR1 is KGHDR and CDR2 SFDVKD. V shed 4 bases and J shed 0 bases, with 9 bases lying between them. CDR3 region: CATSEAGYSNQPQHF. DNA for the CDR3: TGTGCCACCAGTGAGGCAGGGTATAGCAATCAGCCCCAGCATTTT.

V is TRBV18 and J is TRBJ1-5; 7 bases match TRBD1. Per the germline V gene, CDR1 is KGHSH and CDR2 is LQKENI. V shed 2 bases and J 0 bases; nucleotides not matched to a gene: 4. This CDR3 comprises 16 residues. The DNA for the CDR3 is TGTGCCAGCTCACCATGGGGACAGAATAGCAATCAGCCCCAGCATTTT. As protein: CASSPWGQNSNQPQHF. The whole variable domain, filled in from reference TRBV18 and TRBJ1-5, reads NAGVMQNPRHLVRRRGQEARLRCSPMKGHSHVYWYRQLPEEGLKFMVYLQKENIIDESGMPKERFSAEFPKEGPSILRIQQVVRGDSAAYFCASSPWGQNSNQPQHFGDGTRLSIL.

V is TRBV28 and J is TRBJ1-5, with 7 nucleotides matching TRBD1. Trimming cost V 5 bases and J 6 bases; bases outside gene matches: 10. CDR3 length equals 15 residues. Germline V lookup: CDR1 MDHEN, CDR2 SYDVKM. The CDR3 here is CASSPTGGGSQPQHF. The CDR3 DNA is TGTGCCAGCAGTCCCACGGGAGGGGGCAGTCAGCCCCAGCATTTT.

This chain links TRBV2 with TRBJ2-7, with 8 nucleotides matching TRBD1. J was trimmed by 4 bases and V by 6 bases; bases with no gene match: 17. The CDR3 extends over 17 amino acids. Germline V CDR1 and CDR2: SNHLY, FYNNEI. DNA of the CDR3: TGTGCCAGCAGATTCACCCCGGGACGGGACAGGCTTTACGAGCAGTACTTC. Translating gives CASRFTPGRDRLYEQYF.

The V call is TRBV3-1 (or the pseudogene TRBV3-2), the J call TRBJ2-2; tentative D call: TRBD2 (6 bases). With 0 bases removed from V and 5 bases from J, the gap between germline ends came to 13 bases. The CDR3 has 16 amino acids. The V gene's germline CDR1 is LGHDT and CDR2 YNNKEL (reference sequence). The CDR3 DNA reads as TGTGCCAGCAGCCAAGACGGGGGAGAGGGTACCGGGGAGCTGTTTTTT. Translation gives CASSQDGGEGTGELFF.

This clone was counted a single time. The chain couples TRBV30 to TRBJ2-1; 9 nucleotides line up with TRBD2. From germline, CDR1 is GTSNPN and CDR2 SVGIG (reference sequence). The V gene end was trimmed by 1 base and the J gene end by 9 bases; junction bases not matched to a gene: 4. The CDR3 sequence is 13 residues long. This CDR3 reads CAWSGGGAGEQFF. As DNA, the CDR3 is TGTGCCTGGAGTGGCGGGGGGGCCGGTGAGCAGTTCTTC. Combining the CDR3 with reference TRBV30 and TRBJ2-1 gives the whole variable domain SQTIHQWPATLVQPVGSPLSLECTVEGTSNPNLYWYRQAAGRGLQLLFYSVGIGQISSEVPQNLSASRPQDRQFILSSKKLLLSDSGFYLCAWSGGGAGEQFFGPGTRLTVL.

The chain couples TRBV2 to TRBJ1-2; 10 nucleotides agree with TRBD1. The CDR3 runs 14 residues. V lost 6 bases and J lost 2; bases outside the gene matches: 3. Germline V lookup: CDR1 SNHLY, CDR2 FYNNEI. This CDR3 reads CASRMDRGNYGYTF. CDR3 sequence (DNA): TGTGCCAGCAGGATGGACAGGGGGAACTATGGCTACACCTTC.

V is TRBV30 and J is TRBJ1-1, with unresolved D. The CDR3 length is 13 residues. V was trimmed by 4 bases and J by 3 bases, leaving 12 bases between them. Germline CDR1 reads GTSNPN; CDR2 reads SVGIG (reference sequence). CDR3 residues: CAWKLERDTEAFF. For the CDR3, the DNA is TGTGCCTGGAAGTTGGAGAGGGACACTGAAGCTTTCTTT.

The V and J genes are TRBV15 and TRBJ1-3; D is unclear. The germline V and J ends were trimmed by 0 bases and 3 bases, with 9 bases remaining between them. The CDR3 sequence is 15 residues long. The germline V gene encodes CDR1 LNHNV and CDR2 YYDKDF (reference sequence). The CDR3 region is CATSREESSGNTIYF. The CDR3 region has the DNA TGTGCCACCAGCAGAGAGGAGAGCAGTGGAAACACCATATATTTT.

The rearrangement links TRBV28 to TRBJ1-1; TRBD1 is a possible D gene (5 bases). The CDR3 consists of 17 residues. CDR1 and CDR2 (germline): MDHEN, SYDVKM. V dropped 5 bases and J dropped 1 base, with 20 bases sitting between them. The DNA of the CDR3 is TGTGCCAGCAGTCCAACAGGTCGTAAGGGTGGGAACACTGAAGCTTTCTTT. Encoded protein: CASSPTGRKGGNTEAFF.

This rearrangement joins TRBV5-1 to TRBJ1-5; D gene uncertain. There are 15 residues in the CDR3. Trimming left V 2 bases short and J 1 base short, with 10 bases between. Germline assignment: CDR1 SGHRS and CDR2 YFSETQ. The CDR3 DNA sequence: TGCGCCAGCAGCTTATCCGGGGAAAGCAATCAGCCCCAGCATTTT. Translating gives CASSLSGESNQPQHF.

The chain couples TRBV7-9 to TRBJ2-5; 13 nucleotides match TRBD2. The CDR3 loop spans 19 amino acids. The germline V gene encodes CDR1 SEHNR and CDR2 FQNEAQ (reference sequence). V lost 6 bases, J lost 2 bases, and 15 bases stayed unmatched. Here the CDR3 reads CASSRKGTSGNAFQETQYF. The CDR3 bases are TGTGCCAGCAGTCGAAAAGGGACTAGCGGGAACGCATTTCAAGAGACCCAGTACTTC.

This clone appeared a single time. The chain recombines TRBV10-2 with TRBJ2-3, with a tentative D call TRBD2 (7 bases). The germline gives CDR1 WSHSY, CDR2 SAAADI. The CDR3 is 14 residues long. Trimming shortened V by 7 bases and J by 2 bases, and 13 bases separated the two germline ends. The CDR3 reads CASKGGGLTDTQYF. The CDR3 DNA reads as TGCGCCAGCAAAGGCGGGGGCCTCACAGATACGCAGTATTTT.

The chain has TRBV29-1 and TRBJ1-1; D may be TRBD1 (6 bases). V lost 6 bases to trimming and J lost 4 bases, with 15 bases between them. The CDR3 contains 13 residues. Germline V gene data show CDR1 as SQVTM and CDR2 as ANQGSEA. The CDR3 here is CSVLQGVITEAFF. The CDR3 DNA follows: TGCAGCGTACTACAGGGAGTCATCACTGAAGCTTTCTTT.

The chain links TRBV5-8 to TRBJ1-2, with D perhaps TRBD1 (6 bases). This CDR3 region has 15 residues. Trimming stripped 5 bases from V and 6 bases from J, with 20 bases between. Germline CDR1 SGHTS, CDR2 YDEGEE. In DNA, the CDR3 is TGTGCCAGCAGTAGAACAGGGAATTTCCGCAATGGCTACACCTTC. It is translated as CASSRTGNFRNGYTF.

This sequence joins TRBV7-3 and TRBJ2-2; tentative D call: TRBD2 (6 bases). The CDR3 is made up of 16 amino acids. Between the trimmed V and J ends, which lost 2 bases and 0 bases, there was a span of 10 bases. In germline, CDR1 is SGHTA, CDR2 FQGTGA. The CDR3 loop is CASSLAGMPNTGELFF. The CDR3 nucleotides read TGTGCCAGCAGCTTAGCGGGGATGCCGAACACCGGGGAGCTGTTTTTT.

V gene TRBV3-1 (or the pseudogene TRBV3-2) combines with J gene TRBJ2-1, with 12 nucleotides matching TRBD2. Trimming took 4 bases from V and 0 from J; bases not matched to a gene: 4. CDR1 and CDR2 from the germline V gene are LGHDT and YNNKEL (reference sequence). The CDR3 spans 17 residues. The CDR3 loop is CASSPSTSGSSYNEQFF. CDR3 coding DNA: TGTGCCAGCAGCCCTTCGACTAGCGGGAGCTCCTACAATGAGCAGTTCTTC.

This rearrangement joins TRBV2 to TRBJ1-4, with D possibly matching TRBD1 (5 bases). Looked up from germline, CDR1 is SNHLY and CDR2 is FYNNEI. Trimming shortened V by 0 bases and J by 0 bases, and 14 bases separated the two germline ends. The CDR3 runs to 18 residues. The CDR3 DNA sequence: TGTGCCAGCAGTGAAGCGCTTCCAGGACAAGCAACTAATGAAAAACTGTTTTTT. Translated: CASSEALPGQATNEKLFF.

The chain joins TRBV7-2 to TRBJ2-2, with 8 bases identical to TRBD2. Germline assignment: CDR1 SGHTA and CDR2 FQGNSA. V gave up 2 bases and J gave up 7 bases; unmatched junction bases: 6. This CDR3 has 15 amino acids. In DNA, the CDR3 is TGTGCCAGCAGCTTATCTAGCGGGTTGAGCGGGGAGCTGTTTTTT. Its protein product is CASSLSSGLSGELFF.

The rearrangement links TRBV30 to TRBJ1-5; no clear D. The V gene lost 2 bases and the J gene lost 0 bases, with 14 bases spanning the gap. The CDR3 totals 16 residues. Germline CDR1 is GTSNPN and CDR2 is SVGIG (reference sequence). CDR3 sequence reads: CAWSWSEDYSNQPQHF. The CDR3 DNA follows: TGTGCCTGGAGTTGGTCAGAAGATTATAGCAATCAGCCCCAGCATTTT.

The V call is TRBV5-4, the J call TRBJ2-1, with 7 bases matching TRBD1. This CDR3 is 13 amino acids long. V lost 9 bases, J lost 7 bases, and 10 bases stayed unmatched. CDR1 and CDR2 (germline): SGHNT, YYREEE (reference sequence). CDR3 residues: CATRTGPRNEQFF. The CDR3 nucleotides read TGTGCCACCAGGACAGGCCCCCGGAATGAGCAGTTCTTC.

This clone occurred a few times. The CDR3 sequence: CASSAAANYGYTF. The CDR3 DNA is TGCGCCAGCAGTGCCGCAGCTAACTATGGCTACACCTTC. The gene calls are TRBV10-1 and TRBJ1-2; D is unclear. Trimming pared 4 bases from V and 0 bases from J, leaving 6 bases between. Per the germline V gene, CDR1 is WNHNN and CDR2 is SYGVQD (reference sequence). The CDR3 contains 13 residues.

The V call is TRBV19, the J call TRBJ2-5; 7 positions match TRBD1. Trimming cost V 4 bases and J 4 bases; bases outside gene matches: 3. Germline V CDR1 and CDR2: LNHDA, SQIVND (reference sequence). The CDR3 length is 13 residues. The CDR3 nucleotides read TGTGCCAGTAGTAACCGGGACAGAGAGACCCAGTACTTC. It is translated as CASSNRDRETQYF.

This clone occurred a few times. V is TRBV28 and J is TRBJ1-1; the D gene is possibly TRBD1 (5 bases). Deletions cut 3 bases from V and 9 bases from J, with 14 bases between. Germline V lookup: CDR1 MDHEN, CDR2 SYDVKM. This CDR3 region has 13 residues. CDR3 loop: CASSLSRAAQAFF. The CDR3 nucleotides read TGTGCCAGCAGTTTGTCCAGGGCGGCCCAAGCTTTCTTT.

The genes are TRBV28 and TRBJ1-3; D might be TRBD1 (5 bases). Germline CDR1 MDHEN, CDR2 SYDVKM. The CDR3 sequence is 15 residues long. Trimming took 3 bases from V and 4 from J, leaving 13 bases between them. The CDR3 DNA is TGTGCCAGCAGTTTCGGGGGAGCAGGCGGAAACACCATATATTTT. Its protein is CASSFGGAGGNTIYF.

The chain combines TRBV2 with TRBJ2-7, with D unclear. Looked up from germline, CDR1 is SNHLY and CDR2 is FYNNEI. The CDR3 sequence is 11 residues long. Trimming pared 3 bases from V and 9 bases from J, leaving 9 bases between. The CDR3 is CASSDSGWQYF. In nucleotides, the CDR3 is TGTGCCAGCAGTGATTCCGGGTGGCAGTACTTC.